The 8 T cell receptor beta chains in this list originate from one sample, sequenced in a study of blood T cell repertoires in COVID-19. Assay: immunoSEQ multiplex PCR; the TCRdb copy retains only in-frame clones and omits some. Of approximately 170,000 clones listed, 80% to 90% were seen once; the top ten hold approximately 9.4%. The specimen was PBMCs or T cells enriched from blood (not recorded which). The source is a woman aged 18-29 years who had recovered from COVID-19.

The chain joins TRBV14 to TRBJ1-2, with TRBD1 as a possible D gene (5 bases). CDR3 length equals 12 residues. Germline assignment: CDR1 SGHDN and CDR2 FVKESK. Between the trimmed V and J ends, which lost 1 base and 8 bases, there was a span of 8 bases. CDR3 bases: TGTGCCAGCAGCCAAGGGGGCTTGGGCTACACCTTC. It is translated as CASSQGGLGYTF.

This chain joins TRBV7-9 and TRBJ1-1; 9 nucleotides match TRBD1. The CDR3 contains 13 residues. Germline V gene sequence: CDR1 SEHNR, CDR2 FQNEAQ (reference sequence). Losses at the gene ends were 7 bases for V and 4 bases for J; bases not matched to a gene: 4. The CDR3 is CASTLQGATEAFF. The CDR3 DNA sequence: TGTGCCAGCACTTTACAGGGGGCCACTGAAGCTTTCTTT.

The rearrangement joins TRBV19 to TRBJ2-1, with unresolved D. V was clipped by 4 bases and J by 4 bases, with 8 bases between them. The CDR3 contains 13 residues. Germline CDR1 reads LNHDA; CDR2 reads SQIVND (reference sequence). The CDR3 is CASSTAKYNEQFF. DNA of the CDR3: TGTGCCAGTAGTACCGCGAAGTACAATGAGCAGTTCTTC.

Remarks on this clone: Other DNA sequences in this specimen translate into the identical CDR3. The chain couples TRBV18 to TRBJ1-2, with TRBD1 as a possible D gene (6 bases). The CDR3 spans 13 residues. Per the germline V gene, CDR1 is KGHSH and CDR2 is LQKENI. V was trimmed by 2 bases and J by 2 bases, leaving 6 bases between them. Written as DNA, the CDR3 is TGTGCCAGCTCACCAGACAGGAACTATGGCTACACCTTC. Amino acids: CASSPDRNYGYTF.

This chain links TRBV5-1 with TRBJ2-5; D possibly corresponds to TRBD1 (5 bases). V lost 3 bases and J 3 bases, leaving 6 bases between the germline ends. There are 12 residues in the CDR3. The germline CDR1 and CDR2 sequences are SGHRS and YFSETQ. The CDR3 spells CASSSREETQYF. CDR3 bases: TGCGCCAGCAGCTCCAGGGAAGAGACCCAGTACTTC. Full variable domain (missing parts from reference TRBV5-1 and TRBJ2-5): KAGVTQTPRYLIKTRGQQVTLSCSPISGHRSVSWYQQTPGQGLQFLFEYFSETQRNKGNFPGRFSGRQFSNSRSEMNVSTLELGDSALYLCASSSREETQYFGPGTRLLVL.

The V gene is TRBV27, the J gene TRBJ1-6; D not certain. Germline lookup yields CDR1 MNHEY and CDR2 SMNVEV (reference sequence). This CDR3 is 17 amino acids long. V was pared by 2 bases and J by 4 bases, with 15 bases between. This CDR3 is CASSLAGWYEYNSPLHF. The CDR3, as DNA: TGTGCCAGCAGTTTAGCGGGCTGGTATGAATATAATTCACCCCTCCACTTT.

The chain recombines TRBV7-9 with TRBJ1-2; unclear D gene. The CDR3 consists of 12 residues. V lost 2 bases to trimming and J lost 7 bases, with 8 bases between them. CDR1 and CDR2 (germline): SEHNR, FQNEAQ (reference sequence). In DNA form, the CDR3 reads TGTGCCAGCAGCTTAATCGGGGTTGGCTACACCTTC. Translation: CASSLIGVGYTF.

The J gene is TRBJ2-5, the V gene TRBV5-4; TRBD1 is a possible D gene (6 bases). The germline V gene encodes CDR1 SGHNT and CDR2 YYREEE (reference sequence). Between the trimmed V and J ends, which lost 2 bases and 5 bases, there was a span of 16 bases. This CDR3 is 15 amino acids long. The CDR3 DNA reads TGTGCCAGCAGCTTCAGTAGGGCAGGGGATGAGACCCAGTACTTC. This encodes CASSFSRAGDETQYF.